The 15 T cell receptor beta chains below all came from one sample that was sequenced in a study of blood T cells in healthy people across ages. PCR was performed a second time for 7 to 11 cycles using a sample-barcoded 5' primer and a J-beta primer mix. TCRdb reprocessed the 5' RACE reads via MiXCR and lists one record per CDR3 protein. This table has 790,000 or so distinct CDR3 sequences, approximately 53% appearing once. Sequencing used blood. These receptors were obtained from a man in his forties in good health.

The chain joins TRBV7-9 to TRBJ1-4, with D possibly TRBD1 on 5 matching bases. The length of the CDR3 is 14 residues. Trimming stripped 4 bases from V and 10 bases from J, with 16 bases between. Germline CDR1 reads SEHNR; CDR2 reads FQNEAQ (reference sequence). The chain's CDR3 is CASSSEGRVGKLFF. As DNA, the CDR3 is TGTGCCAGCAGCTCCGAGGGGAGGGTCGGAAAACTGTTTTTT.

The chain links TRBV28 to TRBJ2-3; the D gene is possibly TRBD1 (5 bases). V was pared by 3 bases and J by 6 bases, with 16 bases between. This CDR3 is built from 15 residues. Germline CDR1 is MDHEN and CDR2 is SYDVKM. The CDR3 bases are TGTGCCAGCAGTTTCCCTTCAGACAGTCGGGATACGCAGTATTTT. It specifies CASSFPSDSRDTQYF.

CDR3 DNA: TGTGCCAGCAGCCAAGCCCCCTCGTCGGGCACAGATACGCAGTATTTT. Translation: CASSQAPSSGTDTQYF. The chain employs TRBV4-2 and TRBJ2-3; D is unclear. V dropped 1 base and J dropped 1 base, with 12 bases sitting between them. This CDR3 region has 16 residues. Germline V gene data show CDR1 as LGHNA and CDR2 as YNFKEQ.

This chain links TRBV12-3 or TRBV12-4 with TRBJ1-1; D is unresolved. This CDR3 spans 13 amino acids. V lost 6 bases to trimming and J lost 1 base, with 9 bases between them. CDR3 loop: CASRPLPNTEAFF. Written as DNA, the CDR3 is TGTGCCAGCAGGCCACTACCGAACACTGAAGCTTTCTTT.

The gene calls are TRBV18 and TRBJ1-4, with D perhaps matching TRBD1 (6 bases). Germline CDR1 is KGHSH and CDR2 is LQKENI. The CDR3 runs to 19 residues. V dropped 0 bases and J dropped 4 bases, with 21 bases sitting between them. CDR3 nucleotide sequence: TGTGCCAGCTCACCACCAGTGGGATCGTCGGGGGCAAATAATGAAAAACTGTTTTTT. This encodes CASSPPVGSSGANNEKLFF.

This clonotype occurred a few times. This chain links TRBV7-2 with TRBJ2-3; D unclear. CDR3 length: 14 residues. Trimming pared 0 bases from V and 4 bases from J, leaving 8 bases between. Germline V gives CDR1 SGHTA, CDR2 FQGNSA. DNA for the CDR3: TGTGCCAGCAGCTTAGCCCACTCGGCAGATACGCAGTATTTT. Protein product: CASSLAHSADTQYF.

The V gene is TRBV15, the J gene TRBJ2-7, with D perhaps matching TRBD1 (6 bases). There are 14 residues in the CDR3. Germline lookup yields CDR1 LNHNV and CDR2 YYDKDF (reference sequence). With 1 base removed from V and 6 bases from J, the gap between germline ends came to 13 bases. Written as DNA, the CDR3 is TGTGCCACCAGCAGAGGGGGGCAGGTTGCCGAGCAGTACTTC. It translates to CATSRGGQVAEQYF.

The J gene is TRBJ1-2, the V gene TRBV12-3 or TRBV12-4; D remains unclear. The germline V and J ends were trimmed by 5 bases and 4 bases, with 14 bases remaining between them. This CDR3 is 14 amino acids long. CDR3 DNA: TGTGCCAGCAGTAGGCGTCTGGGAAGCTATGGCTACACCTTC. This codes for CASSRRLGSYGYTF.

This clonotype has more than one count but fewer than ten. J is TRBJ2-2 and V is TRBV7-2, with D uncertain. This CDR3 region has 11 residues. Germline CDR1 reads SGHTA; CDR2 reads FQGNSA. Trimming shortened V by 3 bases and J by 7 bases, and 3 bases separated the two germline ends. CDR3 nucleotide sequence: TGTGCCAGCAGCTTTTACGGGGAGCTGTTTTTT. Amino acids: CASSFYGELFF.

This chain links TRBV12-3 or TRBV12-4 with TRBJ2-3; D possibly corresponds to TRBD2 (6 bases). V lost 5 bases and J lost 2, with 23 bases in between. The CDR3 has 18 amino acids. The CDR3 DNA sequence: TGTGCCAGCAGTGAGTTTGTGGAGGGGTTAACCATCACAGATACGCAGTATTTT. It yields the protein CASSEFVEGLTITDTQYF.

Here the CDR3 DNA reads TGTGCCAGCAGCTTAGCTGGGGGGCGGAATATTGAAAAACTGTTTTTT. It is translated as CASSLAGGRNIEKLFF. J is TRBJ1-4 and V is TRBV7-2, with D perhaps TRBD1 (6 bases). V dropped 0 bases and J dropped 7 bases, with 15 bases sitting between them. Germline assignment: CDR1 SGHTA and CDR2 FQGNSA. CDR3 size: 16 residues.

The gene calls are TRBV12-3 or TRBV12-4 and TRBJ1-5, with D maybe TRBD1 (6 bases). The CDR3 covers 16 residues. Deletions cut 6 bases from V and 3 bases from J, with 18 bases between. CDR3 amino acids: CASRPQGSLNNQPQHF. The CDR3 DNA sequence: TGTGCCAGCAGACCTCAGGGGTCCCTTAACAATCAGCCCCAGCATTTT.

The CDR3 coding sequence is TGCAGCGTTGGGCTCGTCAGCTCCTACGAGCAGTACTTC. This encodes CSVGLVSSYEQYF. The chain recombines TRBV29-1 with TRBJ2-7; D is unclear. V was trimmed by 4 bases and J by 0 bases, leaving 10 bases between them. CDR1 is SQVTM and CDR2 is ANQGSEA in the germline V gene. This CDR3 contains 13 residues.

The V and J genes are TRBV12-3 or TRBV12-4 and TRBJ2-5; 9 bases map to TRBD2. The CDR3 runs to 12 residues. Unmatched junction bases numbered 11, after V lost 10 bases and J lost 11 bases. As DNA, the CDR3 is TGTGCCACGGGGACAGCGGGGGGCGGGCAGTACTTC. Translation gives CATGTAGGGQYF.

V gene TRBV10-3 combines with J gene TRBJ1-2, with 8 bases lining up with TRBD1. Germline V gene sequence: CDR1 ENHRY, CDR2 SYGVKD. This CDR3 has 14 residues. V was clipped by 11 bases and J by 6 bases; unmatched bases: 14. The CDR3 DNA reads TGTGCCGCCCTGGACAGGGATCAGAGCGATGGCTACACCTTC. This translates into CAALDRDQSDGYTF.